These 14 T cell receptor beta chains share one sample of origin, sequenced in a study of T-cell memory formation after mild COVID-19. TCRdb re-called the 5' RACE reads through MiXCR, storing one row per CDR3 protein. The repertoire has 190,000 or so distinct CDR3 sequences, 20% to 25% of them found once; the top ten carry 20% to 25%. The specimen sequenced was PBMCs or a T cell subset sorted from them (not recorded which). The receptor source for this set is an adult woman who had mild COVID-19 (a few samples of this study predate the infection). Cell type and time point are not known.

About this clonotype itself: A much larger clone differs by one base, so this may be a read error. The chain employs TRBV7-9 and TRBJ2-3, with D uncertain. The CDR3 covers 13 residues. V was trimmed by 2 bases and J by 2 bases, leaving 5 bases between them. The germline V gene encodes CDR1 SEHNR and CDR2 FQNEAQ (reference sequence). CDR3 nucleotides: TGTGCCAGCAGCTTAAACCCCACAGATACGCAGTATTTT. Translated: CASSLNPTDTQYF. The variable domain in full, completed from reference TRBV7-9 and TRBJ2-3, reads DTGVSQNPRHKITKRGQNVTFRCDPISEHNRLYWYRQTLGQGPEFLTYFQNEAQLEKSRLLSDRFSAERPKGSFSTLEIQRTEQGDSAMYLCASSLNPTDTQYFGPGTRLTVL.

This clonotype was counted ten times or more. The CDR3 region is CASSLGNQPQHF. The CDR3 DNA sequence: TGTGCCAGCAGCTTAGGCAATCAGCCCCAGCATTTT. This chain connects TRBV7-9 to TRBJ1-5; D call uncertain. CDR3 length: 12 residues. V lost 1 base and J 2 bases, leaving 0 bases between the germline ends. Germline-derived CDR1 and CDR2 are SEHNR and FQNEAQ (reference sequence). Drawing the rest from reference TRBV7-9 and TRBJ1-5, the complete variable domain is DTGVSQNPRHKITKRGQNVTFRCDPISEHNRLYWYRQTLGQGPEFLTYFQNEAQLEKSRLLSDRFSAERPKGSFSTLEIQRTEQGDSAMYLCASSLGNQPQHFGDGTRLSIL.

This clonotype has a handful of counts. The V call is TRBV4-1, the J call TRBJ1-2; D ambiguous. The germline V gene encodes CDR1 MGHRA and CDR2 YSYEKL. The CDR3 consists of 16 residues. V lost 0 bases, J lost 0 bases, and 11 bases lay in between. The CDR3, as DNA: TGCGCCAGCAGCCAAGAAAGGCAGAGAGCTAACTATGGCTACACCTTC. Protein sequence: CASSQERQRANYGYTF.

This clonotype was seen a handful of times. The V gene is TRBV4-1, the J gene TRBJ2-2; tentatively, D is TRBD2 (6 bases). This CDR3 spans 15 amino acids. CDR1 and CDR2 from the germline V gene are MGHRA and YSYEKL. Trimming took 5 bases from V and 4 from J, leaving 14 bases between them. This CDR3 reads CASSSGGTGTGELFF. The CDR3 coding sequence is TGCGCCAGCAGCTCGGGCGGGACCGGCACCGGGGAGCTGTTTTTT.

The J gene is TRBJ1-3, the V gene TRBV7-9; D gene ambiguous. Trimming took off 1 base at V and 0 bases at J, with 10 bases between the two ends. The germline CDR1 and CDR2 sequences are SEHNR and FQNEAQ (reference sequence). CDR3 length: 16 amino acids. CDR3 bases: TGTGCCAGCAGCTTAGTTCGCACGGACTCTGGAAACACCATATATTTT. Amino acids: CASSLVRTDSGNTIYF.

V usage is TRBV11-2 and J usage is TRBJ2-7; no reliable D call. The CDR3 extends over 15 amino acids. Germline V gives CDR1 SGHAT, CDR2 FQNNGV. Trimming removed 1 base at V and 0 bases at J, with 10 bases between. The CDR3 is CASSLGSTSSYEQYF. The CDR3 nucleotides are TGTGCCAGCAGCTTAGGGTCGACGAGCTCCTACGAGCAGTACTTC.

The chain combines TRBV2 with TRBJ1-1, with TRBD1 matching 8 bases. CDR1 is SNHLY and CDR2 is FYNNEI in the germline V gene. This CDR3 has 13 amino acids. V lost 9 bases and J lost 10; bases outside the gene matches: 13. The CDR3 reads CARRTGPDQRAFF. The CDR3 coding sequence is TGTGCCAGAAGGACAGGGCCGGACCAGAGAGCTTTCTTT.

This clonotype appeared a few times. The V gene is TRBV24-1, the J gene TRBJ1-4, with TRBD1 identical over 7 bases. Germline V CDR1 and CDR2: KGHDR, SFDVKD. Trimming cost V 3 bases and J 6 bases; bases outside gene matches: 9. This CDR3 comprises 16 residues. CDR3 in amino acids: CATSDPRQGRDEKLFF. DNA of the CDR3: TGTGCCACCAGTGATCCCCGACAGGGCCGGGATGAAAAACTGTTTTTT.

The chain is built from TRBV5-5 and TRBJ2-1; D is possibly TRBD1 or TRBD2 (5 bases each). Germline V gene data show CDR1 as SGHKS and CDR2 as YYEKEE (reference sequence). The CDR3 is made up of 15 amino acids. Trimming took off 5 bases at V and 0 bases at J, with 12 bases between the two ends. This CDR3 reads CASRTPGSSYNEQFF. CDR3 nucleotide sequence: TGTGCCAGCAGGACCCCAGGGAGCTCCTACAATGAGCAGTTCTTC.

This clonotype was counted between two and nine times. The chain combines TRBV5-6 with TRBJ2-7, with D perhaps given as TRBD1 or TRBD2 (5 bases each). The CDR3 has 13 residues. Germline V gene sequence: CDR1 SGHDT, CDR2 YYEEEE. Between the trimmed V and J ends, which lost 2 bases and 6 bases, there was a span of 12 bases. CDR3 sequence: CASSFGHLAEQYF. The DNA for the CDR3 is TGTGCCAGCAGCTTCGGACACCTAGCCGAGCAGTACTTC.

This clonotype was detected only a few times. The V call is TRBV27, the J call TRBJ2-7; D remains ambiguous. The length of the CDR3 is 16 residues. Germline V gene sequence: CDR1 MNHEY, CDR2 SMNVEV (reference sequence). V lost 2 bases to trimming and J lost 4 bases, with 18 bases between them. CDR3 sequence (DNA): TGTGCCAGCAGTTTACAGGTCCCCGGAAAGGGTTACGAGCAGTACTTC. Its translation is CASSLQVPGKGYEQYF.

J is TRBJ2-3 and V is TRBV6-2 or TRBV6-3; a weak D match, TRBD2 (7 bases). With 7 bases removed from V and 4 bases from J, the gap between germline ends came to 18 bases. Germline CDR1 and CDR2: MNHEY and SVGEGT. CDR3 length: 15 residues. CDR3 loop: CASTPTRRGPDTQYF. Here the CDR3 DNA reads TGTGCCAGCACTCCGACTAGGCGGGGGCCAGATACGCAGTATTTT.

The gene calls are TRBV28 and TRBJ1-5, with D tentatively TRBD1 (6 bases). V shed 7 bases and J shed 3 bases, with 10 bases lying between them. Germline values: CDR1 MDHEN, CDR2 SYDVKM. This CDR3 has 13 amino acids. The CDR3 spells CASNRVPNQPQHF. DNA of the CDR3: TGTGCCAGCAACAGGGTTCCCAATCAGCCCCAGCATTTT.

The chain links TRBV5-4 to TRBJ2-7, with D hard to call. Germline loops: CDR1 SGHNT, CDR2 YYREEE (reference sequence). This CDR3 is built from 12 residues. The ends were cut back, 2 bases at V and 3 bases at J, with 6 bases in the middle. DNA for the CDR3: TGTGCCAGCAGCTTTGGCAACTACGAGCAGTACTTC. Translated, it gives CASSFGNYEQYF.